These 5 T cell receptor beta chains share one sample of origin, sequenced in a study of cytomegalovirus exposure and HLA in healthy donors. The method was immunoSEQ multiplex PCR; TCRdb's version includes in-frame clones alone and lacks a portion of them. The repertoire holds tens of thousands of clones, with around 95% as singletons. Sequences were obtained from PBMCs. The origin of the receptors is a man between 18 and 29 years old in good health and CMV-seropositive.

The gene calls are TRBV7-9 and TRBJ2-3, with 7 bases fitting TRBD1. The CDR3 runs 15 residues. Germline V gene lookup returns CDR1 SEHNR and CDR2 FQNEAQ (reference sequence). After removal of 0 bases from V and 2 bases from J, the junction contained 2 bases not matched to a gene. The CDR3 DNA reads as TGTGCCAGCAGCTTAGCGGGACAGACCACAGATACGCAGTATTTT. This sequence encodes CASSLAGQTTDTQYF.

J is TRBJ2-1 and V is TRBV10-1; 8 bases map to TRBD2. The CDR3 length is 15 residues. Germline values: CDR1 WNHNN, CDR2 SYGVQD (reference sequence). V lost 0 bases, J lost 6 bases, and 4 bases stayed unmatched. The CDR3 coding sequence is TGCGCCAGCAGTGAGTCGCGGACTAGCATCAATGAGCAGTTCTTC. Its translation is CASSESRTSINEQFF.

This chain joins TRBV27 and TRBJ1-5, with D maybe TRBD1 (6 bases). Trimming removed 0 bases from V and 2 bases from J, with 11 bases in between. The CDR3 spans 16 residues. Germline CDR1 MNHEY, CDR2 SMNVEV (reference sequence). The CDR3 here is CASSLSTGIGNQPQHF. Here the CDR3 DNA reads TGTGCCAGCAGTTTATCCACAGGGATTGGCAATCAGCCCCAGCATTTT.

The V gene is TRBV16, the J gene TRBJ2-5; TRBD2 matches 7 bases. Germline V gives CDR1 KGHSY, CDR2 FQNENV. This CDR3 has 15 amino acids. J lost 5 bases, V lost 5 bases, and 11 bases had no gene match. CDR3 DNA: TGTGCCAGCAGCACCATCCGGGGGGAGGGCGAGACCCAGTACTTC. Its translation is CASSTIRGEGETQYF.

The V gene is TRBV7-2, the J gene TRBJ1-2; 9 nucleotides line up with TRBD1. CDR3 size: 15 residues. After removal of 2 bases from V and 2 bases from J, the junction contained 3 bases not matched to a gene. The germline V gene encodes CDR1 SGHTA and CDR2 FQGNSA. Here the CDR3 DNA reads TGTGCCAGCAGCTTAAGCGGACAGGGGAACTATGGCTACACCTTC. This translates into CASSLSGQGNYGYTF.